The rows below give T cell receptor beta chains drawn from one sample of a study of cytomegalovirus exposure and HLA in healthy donors. The data were produced by immunoSEQ multiplex PCR, yet TCRdb's version contains in-frame clones alone and is incomplete. The sample records 150,000 to 200,000 clones, 78% being singletons. Sequenced input: PBMCs. These receptors originate from a woman in her 40s in good health and CMV-seronegative. CDR3s include the opening cysteine and the closing phenylalanine or tryptophan. Each record gives: CDR3 DNA, CDR3 protein, clone size, J gene, D gene, V gene. D genes are given only for firm matches. For some rows the clone size is stated as once, few or many, or as a class when expanded; others skip it.

TGCGCCAGCAGCCAAGTGGGAGTAGGGACAGATACGCAGTATTTT,CASSQVGVGTDTQYF,few,TRBJ2-3,.,TRBV4-1
TGTGCCAGCAGCTCCCAGGGGGCGTTAACTGAAGCTTTCTTT,CASSSQGALTEAFF,once,TRBJ1-1,TRBD1,TRBV7-2
TGCGCCAGCACCATCCAATCGGCCTACAGGGGGGGGGAGACCCAGTACTTC,CASTIQSAYRGGETQYF,.,TRBJ2-5,.,TRBV5-1
TGTGCCAGCAGACTGAACACCGGGGAGCTGTTTTTT,CASRLNTGELFF,.,TRBJ2-2,.,TRBV28
TGTGCCAGCAAGGGGGCGTCAAGTGGCTACACCTTC,CASKGASSGYTF,few,TRBJ1-2,TRBD1,TRBV27
TGTGCCAGCAGGGGGGCATTGCACACCGGGGAGCTGTTTTTT,CASRGALHTGELFF,once,TRBJ2-2,.,TRBV5-6
TGTGCCAGCAGTTCGGGACTAGCGGGGATTCAAGATACGCAGTATTTT,CASSSGLAGIQDTQYF,once,TRBJ2-3,TRBD2,TRBV5-6
TGTGCCAGCAGCTTGGAACAGGCCACTGAAGCTTTCTTT,CASSLEQATEAFF,.,TRBJ1-1,.,TRBV5-4
TGTGCCAGCAGTTTATACGGGGGGATGTTCGTCACAGATACGCAGTATTTT,CASSLYGGMFVTDTQYF,.,TRBJ2-3,TRBD2,TRBV27
TGTGCCAGCAGCAAACACCGGAGGGGGCGAATAAAACGTTCTAGCACAGATACGCAGTATTTT,CASSKHRRGRIKRSSTDTQYF,.,TRBJ2-3,.,TRBV13
TGCGCCAGCAGCTTCTACGAGAGGACAGATAATTCACCCCTCCACTTT,CASSFYERTDNSPLHF,.,TRBJ1-6,.,TRBV5-1
TGTGCCAGCTCACGGACTAGCGGGGTCTACGAGCAGTACTTC,CASSRTSGVYEQYF,.,TRBJ2-7,TRBD2,TRBV5-6
TGTGCCAGCAGCGTAACTAGCGGCTACGAGCAGTACTTC,CASSVTSGYEQYF,.,TRBJ2-7,TRBD2,TRBV9
TGTGCCAGCAGCACGGGGGGCCACGTCCGACAGCCCCAGCATTTT,CASSTGGHVRQPQHF,.,TRBJ1-5,.,TRBV7-3
TGCGCCAGCAGTGAGCAAAGCGGGGGGGAGGATACGCAGTATTTT,CASSEQSGGEDTQYF,.,TRBJ2-3,TRBD2,TRBV10-1
TGTGCCAGCACACTAGACCAAATGGGCAATCAGCCCCAGCATTTT,CASTLDQMGNQPQHF,.,TRBJ1-5,.,TRBV28
TGTGCCAGTAGTAGACAGGTGATGGAGACCCAGTACTTC,CASSRQVMETQYF,.,TRBJ2-5,.,TRBV19
TGTGCCAGCAGGGAGGGAAGGACTGAAGCTTTCTTT,CASREGRTEAFF,.,TRBJ1-1,.,TRBV6-6
TGTGCCAGCAACTTACAGGGTTCTGGAAACACCATATATTTT,CASNLQGSGNTIYF,.,TRBJ1-3,.,TRBV6-6
TGTGCCAGCAGTGAAGACATTGATCAGCCCCAGCATTTT,CASSEDIDQPQHF,few,TRBJ1-5,.,TRBV2
TGTGCCAGCAGTGAACAGGGGGCGTCCCCCGGGGAGCTGTTTTTT,CASSEQGASPGELFF,once,TRBJ2-2,TRBD1,TRBV6-1
TGTGCCAGCAGCCCTTGGGGTGCAGGGCGTAATTCACCCCTCCACTTT,CASSPWGAGRNSPLHF,.,TRBJ1-6,.,TRBV14
TGTGCCAGCAGCGTATCTAGCGGGGGGCTGGCAGATACGCAGTATTTT,CASSVSSGGLADTQYF,.,TRBJ2-3,TRBD2,TRBV9
TGTGCCAGCAGAACCGGGACAGGGGGTAACTATGGCTACACCTTC,CASRTGTGGNYGYTF,.,TRBJ1-2,TRBD1,TRBV6-5
TGTGCCAGCAGCCCCAACCAAGGGGCTCGCTCTGAAGCTTTCTTT,CASSPNQGARSEAFF,.,TRBJ1-1,.,TRBV7-2
TGCAGCGTTTCTATAGCCGGAGCCAAAAACATTCAGTACTTC,CSVSIAGAKNIQYF,.,TRBJ2-4,.,TRBV29-1
TGTGCCAGCAGCTTAGTTTCCGGGAACACTGAAGCTTTCTTT,CASSLVSGNTEAFF,.,TRBJ1-1,.,TRBV7-9
TGTGCCAGCTGTCGGCGGGGACCCTCCTACGAGCAGTACTTC,CASCRRGPSYEQYF,once,TRBJ2-7,.,TRBV27
TGTGCCAGCAGTTACGAAGCGGGCCCCACAGATACGCAGTATTTT,CASSYEAGPTDTQYF,few,TRBJ2-3,.,TRBV6-5
TGCGCCAGCAGCCAAATTCTAGGGGCGGGGGGGAATAATGAGCAGTTCTTC,CASSQILGAGGNNEQFF,.,TRBJ2-1,TRBD2,TRBV4-1
TGTGCCAGCTCACTGACTGAACATAGTCCCACTGAAGCTTTCTTT,CASSLTEHSPTEAFF,.,TRBJ1-1,.,TRBV18
TGCGCCAGCAGCCCCCTCGGGGAATTGAGGACGAATGAGCAGTTCTTC,CASSPLGELRTNEQFF,.,TRBJ2-1,.,TRBV4-1
TGTTCCAGCAGCCAAGCCGGGACACACTACGAGCAGTACTTC,CSSSQAGTHYEQYF,.,TRBJ2-7,.,TRBV7-9
TGCGCCAGCAGCTCAACCGGGACAAGCGAAAATTCACCCCTCCACTTT,CASSSTGTSENSPLHF,.,TRBJ1-6,.,TRBV5-1
TGTGCCAGCAATAGGGAGGCTTATGGCTACACCTTC,CASNREAYGYTF,few,TRBJ1-2,.,TRBV2
TGTGCCAGCAGAGAAGTTAGAGGCACTGAAGCTTTCTTT,CASREVRGTEAFF,.,TRBJ1-1,.,TRBV6-4
TGTGCCAGCAGCTGGAGAGATACGCAGTATTTT,CASSWRDTQYF,.,TRBJ2-3,.,TRBV11-2
TGTGCCAGCAGCGGGACAGAGCGGGTGGGCGAAAAACTGTTTTTT,CASSGTERVGEKLFF,few,TRBJ1-4,TRBD1,TRBV7-8
TGCAGCGTTGATAGGGAGGGCTATGGCTACACCTTC,CSVDREGYGYTF,few,TRBJ1-2,.,TRBV29-1
TGTGCCAGCAGTCTACGGGACAGGGGCCGAGGTACTGAAGCTTTCTTT,CASSLRDRGRGTEAFF,.,TRBJ1-1,TRBD1,TRBV27
TGTGCCAGCAGCACTGGGGCGGGGGGGGCCAACGTCCTGACTTTC,CASSTGAGGANVLTF,.,TRBJ2-6,.,TRBV5-4
TGTGCCAGCAGCCAAGATTTGTTGGTCGGGTTAGGAAACACCATATATTTT,CASSQDLLVGLGNTIYF,.,TRBJ1-3,.,TRBV4-2
TGTGCGAGCCGTCTGGGAGGGCAGGGCGGTGCGGGGGAGCTGTTTTTT,CASRLGGQGGAGELFF,.,TRBJ2-2,TRBD2,TRBV28
TGCGCCAGCCGGACTAGCGGGTACACCGGGGAGCTGTTTTTT,CASRTSGYTGELFF,.,TRBJ2-2,TRBD2,TRBV5-1
TGCGCCAGCAGCCAGGGACAGGGGACTTCAAACTCTGGAAACACCATATATTTT,CASSQGQGTSNSGNTIYF,.,TRBJ1-3,TRBD1,TRBV5-1
TGTGCCAGCAGCTTTACTAGCGGGGGTTCCACAGATACGCAGTATTTT,CASSFTSGGSTDTQYF,.,TRBJ2-3,TRBD2,TRBV5-4
TGTGCCAGCAGTTTTCGGAGGATGGCTAATTCACCCCTCCACTTT,CASSFRRMANSPLHF,.,TRBJ1-6,.,TRBV27
TGTGCCAGCAGTGAAGACAGGGGGCGCCAGGCTTTCTTT,CASSEDRGRQAFF,.,TRBJ1-1,TRBD1,TRBV6-1
TGCGCCAGCAGCCCCGCCCCGGGGAACACTGAAGCTTTCTTT,CASSPAPGNTEAFF,.,TRBJ1-1,.,TRBV5-1
TGCGCCAGCAGCCAAGAGATTTTACTAGGGCCCTCCCGGAGACCTGAAGCTTTCTTT,CASSQEILLGPSRRPEAFF,.,TRBJ1-1,.,TRBV4-1